The source of this T cell receptor (beta chain) is a study of T-cell reconstitution after alpha-beta-depleted transplantation in children. Regarding the study as a whole: Several hundred expanded graft clones reportedly gave rise to the alpha-beta T cells present about two months after transplant. Once a year had passed after transplant, T-cell counts and diversity came mostly from newly produced T cells.

Unique molecular identifiers tagged the TCRbeta library. TCRdb reanalysed the PCR reads using MiXCR and keeps one entry per CDR3 protein. Of more than 300,000 distinct CDR3 sequences in the sample, 15% to 20% were seen once. V lost 2 bases and J lost 0, with 17 bases in between. This CDR3 is 17 amino acids long. The germline V gene has CDR1 LGHNA and CDR2 YSLEER. In regard to this clonotype: Its antigen is still unknown.

The chain carries TRBV4-3 and TRBJ2-7, with a tentative D call TRBD2 (6 bases). This TCR was sampled from a male patient under 10 years old who had a stem cell transplant for acute lymphoblastic leukemia, so the T cells may come from the graft donor. Specimen: PBMCs, mostly from graft donor cells, collected 360 days after TCRalphabeta/CD19-depleted stem cell transplant. The DNA of the CDR3 is TGCGCCAGCAGCCAAAACACTTTCGGGGACTCCTCCTACGAGCAGTACTTC. Its translation is CASSQNTFGDSSYEQYF.